This T cell receptor (beta chain) was sequenced for a study of Ad26.COV2.S vaccination and SARS-CoV-2 variants. Overall study findings and caveats: Those who received vaccine or placebo ended up with similar non-spike TCR breadth.

Data came from immunoSEQ multiplex PCR; TCRdb stores just in-frame clones and leaves some out. The sample shows about 350,000 clones, around 90% of them seen only once. Treatment denoted: 19 received Ad26.COV2.S at low or high dose, single or two shots; about five received placebo; per-sample allocation not given. Collection of the samples took place on day 63 after the first injection of vaccine or placebo. This vaccine is an Ad26 vector that expresses the Wuhan-strain SARS-CoV-2 spike. From germline, CDR1 is GTSNPN and CDR2 SVGIG (reference sequence). The CDR3 covers 15 residues. V gave up 3 bases and J gave up 5 bases, with 16 bases separating them. Turning to this clone: Its target is not known.

The TCR originated in a person aged 18 to 65 who received the Ad26.COV2.S COVID-19 vaccine or a placebo. The sequences come from peripheral blood, collected in a trial of Ad26.COV2.S vaccine versus placebo. This chain joins TRBV30 and TRBJ1-4; D is unresolved. The chain's CDR3 is CAWSRAQKGNEKLFF. For the CDR3, the DNA is TGTGCCTGGAGCCGGGCCCAAAAAGGAAATGAAAAACTGTTTTTT.